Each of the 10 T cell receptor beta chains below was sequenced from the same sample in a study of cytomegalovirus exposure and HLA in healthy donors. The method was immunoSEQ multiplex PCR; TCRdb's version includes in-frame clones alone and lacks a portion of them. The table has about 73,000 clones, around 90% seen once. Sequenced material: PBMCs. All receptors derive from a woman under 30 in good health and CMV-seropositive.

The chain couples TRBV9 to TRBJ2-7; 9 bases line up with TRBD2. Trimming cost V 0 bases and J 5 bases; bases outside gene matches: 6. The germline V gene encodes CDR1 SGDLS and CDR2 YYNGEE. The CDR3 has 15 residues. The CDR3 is CASSVAGREGHEQYF. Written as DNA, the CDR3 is TGTGCCAGCAGCGTAGCAGGGCGGGAGGGTCACGAGCAGTACTTC. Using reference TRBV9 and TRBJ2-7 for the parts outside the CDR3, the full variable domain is DSGVTQTPKHLITATGQRVTLRCSPRSGDLSVYWYQQSLDQGLQFLIQYYNGEERAKGNILERFSAQQFPDLHSELNLSSLELGDSALYFCASSVAGREGHEQYFGPGTRLTVT.

The CDR3 is CAWSVLVADTQYF. Written as DNA, the CDR3 is TGTGCCTGGAGTGTACTAGTAGCTGATACGCAGTATTTT. This chain connects TRBV30 to TRBJ2-3, with TRBD2 as a possible D gene (5 bases). The ends were cut back, 0 bases at V and 6 bases at J, with 10 bases in the middle. The CDR3 has 13 residues. Germline-derived CDR1 and CDR2 are GTSNPN and SVGIG (reference sequence).

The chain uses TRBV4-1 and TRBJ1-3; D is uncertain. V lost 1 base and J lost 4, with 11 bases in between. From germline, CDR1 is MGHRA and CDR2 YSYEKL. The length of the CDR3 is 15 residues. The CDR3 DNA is TGCGCCAGCAGCCAAGTGGGGAGGTTCGGAAACACCATATATTTT. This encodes CASSQVGRFGNTIYF.

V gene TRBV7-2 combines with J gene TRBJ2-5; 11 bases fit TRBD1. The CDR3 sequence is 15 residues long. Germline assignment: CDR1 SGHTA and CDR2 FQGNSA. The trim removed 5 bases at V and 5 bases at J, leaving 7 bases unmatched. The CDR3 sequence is CASSTPGTGGETQYF. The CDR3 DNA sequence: TGTGCCAGCAGCACCCCCGGGACAGGGGGGGAGACCCAGTACTTC.

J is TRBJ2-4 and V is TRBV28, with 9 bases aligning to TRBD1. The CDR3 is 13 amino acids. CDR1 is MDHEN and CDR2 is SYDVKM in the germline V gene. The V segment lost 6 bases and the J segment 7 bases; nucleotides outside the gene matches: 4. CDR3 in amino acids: CASRAGQGNIQYF. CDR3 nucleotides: TGTGCCAGCAGAGCCGGACAGGGGAACATTCAGTACTTC.

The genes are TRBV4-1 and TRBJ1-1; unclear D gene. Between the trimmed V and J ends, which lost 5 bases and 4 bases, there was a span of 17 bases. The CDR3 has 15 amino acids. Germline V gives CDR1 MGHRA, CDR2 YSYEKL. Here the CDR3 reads CASSMETGRSTEAFF. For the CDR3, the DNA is TGCGCCAGCAGCATGGAAACGGGTCGTAGCACTGAAGCTTTCTTT.

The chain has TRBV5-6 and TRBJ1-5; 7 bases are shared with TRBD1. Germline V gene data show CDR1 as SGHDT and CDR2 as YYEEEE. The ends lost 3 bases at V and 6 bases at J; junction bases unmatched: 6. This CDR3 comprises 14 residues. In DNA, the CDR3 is TGTGCCAGCAGCTACCGGGCAGGGGGTCAGCCCCAGCATTTT. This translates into CASSYRAGGQPQHF.

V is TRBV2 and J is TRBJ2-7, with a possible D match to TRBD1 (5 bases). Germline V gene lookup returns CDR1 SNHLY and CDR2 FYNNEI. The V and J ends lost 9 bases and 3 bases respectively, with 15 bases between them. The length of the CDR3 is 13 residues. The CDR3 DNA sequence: TGTGCCAGTCTGCAGGGTGGGGACTACGAGCAGTACTTC. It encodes CASLQGGDYEQYF.

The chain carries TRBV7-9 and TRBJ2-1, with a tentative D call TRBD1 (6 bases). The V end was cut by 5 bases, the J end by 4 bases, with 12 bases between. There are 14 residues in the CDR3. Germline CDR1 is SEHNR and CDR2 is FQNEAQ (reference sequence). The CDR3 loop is CASSEGVGYNEQFF. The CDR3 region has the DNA TGTGCCAGCAGCGAGGGGGTTGGATACAATGAGCAGTTCTTC.

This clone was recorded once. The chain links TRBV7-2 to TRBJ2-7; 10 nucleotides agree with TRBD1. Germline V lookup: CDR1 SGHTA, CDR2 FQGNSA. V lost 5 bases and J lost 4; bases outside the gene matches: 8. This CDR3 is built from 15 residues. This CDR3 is CASSPSGTGVYEQYF. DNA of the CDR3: TGTGCCAGCAGCCCCTCCGGGACAGGGGTATACGAGCAGTACTTC.